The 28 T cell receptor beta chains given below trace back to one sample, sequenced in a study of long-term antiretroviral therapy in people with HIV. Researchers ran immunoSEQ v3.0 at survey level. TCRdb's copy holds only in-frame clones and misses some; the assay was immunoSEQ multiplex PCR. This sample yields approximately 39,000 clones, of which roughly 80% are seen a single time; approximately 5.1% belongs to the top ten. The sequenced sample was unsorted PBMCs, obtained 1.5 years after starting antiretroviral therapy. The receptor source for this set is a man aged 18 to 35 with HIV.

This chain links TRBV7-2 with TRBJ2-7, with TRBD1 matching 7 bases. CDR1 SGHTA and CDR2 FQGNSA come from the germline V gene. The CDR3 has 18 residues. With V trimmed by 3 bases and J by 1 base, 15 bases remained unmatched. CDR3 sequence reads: CASSFGTVHSRGSYEQYF. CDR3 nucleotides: TGTGCCAGCAGCTTTGGGACAGTTCACAGCCGCGGATCCTACGAGCAGTACTTC.

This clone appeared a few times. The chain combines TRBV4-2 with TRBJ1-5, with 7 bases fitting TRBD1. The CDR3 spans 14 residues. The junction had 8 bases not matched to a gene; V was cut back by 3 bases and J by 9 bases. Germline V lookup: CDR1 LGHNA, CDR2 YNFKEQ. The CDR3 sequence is CASSHDRDHRPQHF. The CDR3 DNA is TGTGCCAGCAGCCACGACAGGGATCATCGGCCCCAGCATTTT.

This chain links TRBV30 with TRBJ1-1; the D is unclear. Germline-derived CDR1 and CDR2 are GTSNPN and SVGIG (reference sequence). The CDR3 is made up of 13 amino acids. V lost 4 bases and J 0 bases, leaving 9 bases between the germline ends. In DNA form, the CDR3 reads TGTGCCTGGACCCGCTTAATGAACACTGAAGCTTTCTTT. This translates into CAWTRLMNTEAFF.

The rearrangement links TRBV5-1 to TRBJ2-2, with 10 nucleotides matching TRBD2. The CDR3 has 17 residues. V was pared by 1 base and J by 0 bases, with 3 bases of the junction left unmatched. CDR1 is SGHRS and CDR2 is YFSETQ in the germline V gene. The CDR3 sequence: CASSLRLAGANTGELFF. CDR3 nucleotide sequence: TGCGCCAGCAGCTTGCGTCTAGCGGGAGCGAACACCGGGGAGCTGTTTTTT. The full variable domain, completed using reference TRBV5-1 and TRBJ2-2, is KAGVTQTPRYLIKTRGQQVTLSCSPISGHRSVSWYQQTPGQGLQFLFEYFSETQRNKGNFPGRFSGRQFSNSRSEMNVSTLELGDSALYLCASSLRLAGANTGELFFGEGSRLTVL.

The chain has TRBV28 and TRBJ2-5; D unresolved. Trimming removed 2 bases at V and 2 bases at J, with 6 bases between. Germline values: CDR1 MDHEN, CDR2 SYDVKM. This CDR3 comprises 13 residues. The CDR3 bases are TGTGCCAGCAGTTTAGGTAGACAAGAGACCCAGTACTTC. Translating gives CASSLGRQETQYF.

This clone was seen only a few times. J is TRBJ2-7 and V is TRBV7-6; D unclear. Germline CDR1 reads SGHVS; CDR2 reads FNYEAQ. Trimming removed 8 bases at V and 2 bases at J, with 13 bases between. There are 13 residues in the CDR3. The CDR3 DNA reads TGTGCCAGCTCACCGTGGGGTACCTACGAGCAGTACTTC. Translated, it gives CASSPWGTYEQYF.

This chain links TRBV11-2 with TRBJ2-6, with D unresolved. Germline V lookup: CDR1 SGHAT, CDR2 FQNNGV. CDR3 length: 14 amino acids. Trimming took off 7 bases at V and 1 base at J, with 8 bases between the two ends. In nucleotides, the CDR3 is TGTGCCAGCACCGCCATTTCTGGGGCCAACGTCCTGACTTTC. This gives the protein CASTAISGANVLTF.

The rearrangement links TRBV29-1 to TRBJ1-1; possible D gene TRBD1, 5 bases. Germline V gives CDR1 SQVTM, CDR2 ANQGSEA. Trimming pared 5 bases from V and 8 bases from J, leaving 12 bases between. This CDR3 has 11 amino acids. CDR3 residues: CSVQGPIEAFF. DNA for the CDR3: TGCAGCGTTCAGGGCCCAATAGAAGCTTTCTTT.

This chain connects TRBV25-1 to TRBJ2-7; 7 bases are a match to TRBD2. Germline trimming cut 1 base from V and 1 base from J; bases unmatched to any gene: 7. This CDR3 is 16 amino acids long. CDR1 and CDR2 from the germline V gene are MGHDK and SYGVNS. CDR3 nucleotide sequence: TGTGCCAGCAGTGAATTCGGTAGCGGGCCTTCCTACGAGCAGTACTTC. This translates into CASSEFGSGPSYEQYF.

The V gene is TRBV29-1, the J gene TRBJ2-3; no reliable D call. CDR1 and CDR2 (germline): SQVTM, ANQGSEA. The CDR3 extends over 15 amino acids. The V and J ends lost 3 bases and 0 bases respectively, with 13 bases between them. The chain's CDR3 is CSVDLSGRSTDTQYF. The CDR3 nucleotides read TGCAGCGTTGATTTGTCAGGCCGCAGCACAGATACGCAGTATTTT.

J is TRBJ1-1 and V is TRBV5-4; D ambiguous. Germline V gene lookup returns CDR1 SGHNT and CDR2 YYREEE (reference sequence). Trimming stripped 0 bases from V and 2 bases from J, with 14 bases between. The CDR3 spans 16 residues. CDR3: CASSLDGVTQNTEAFF. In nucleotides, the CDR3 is TGTGCCAGCAGCTTGGATGGAGTCACACAAAACACTGAAGCTTTCTTT.

The CDR3 sequence is CASSEFGGRLNTEAFF. CDR3 DNA sequence: TGTGCCAGCAGTGAATTTGGTGGCAGATTGAACACTGAAGCTTTCTTT. The chain has TRBV2 and TRBJ1-1; D unclear. The germline V gene has CDR1 SNHLY and CDR2 FYNNEI. The CDR3 is made up of 16 amino acids. Trimming pared 2 bases from V and 0 bases from J, leaving 13 bases between.

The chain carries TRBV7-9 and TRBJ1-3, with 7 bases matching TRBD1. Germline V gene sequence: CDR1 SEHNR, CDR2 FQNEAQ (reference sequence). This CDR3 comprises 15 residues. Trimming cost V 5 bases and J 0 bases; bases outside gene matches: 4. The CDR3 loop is CASSTRTGSGNTIYF. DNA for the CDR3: TGTGCCAGCAGCACACGGACAGGCTCTGGAAACACCATATATTTT. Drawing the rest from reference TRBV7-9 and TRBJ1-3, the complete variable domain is DTGVSQNPRHKITKRGQNVTFRCDPISEHNRLYWYRQTLGQGPEFLTYFQNEAQLEKSRLLSDRFSAERPKGSFSTLEIQRTEQGDSAMYLCASSTRTGSGNTIYFGEGSWLTVV.

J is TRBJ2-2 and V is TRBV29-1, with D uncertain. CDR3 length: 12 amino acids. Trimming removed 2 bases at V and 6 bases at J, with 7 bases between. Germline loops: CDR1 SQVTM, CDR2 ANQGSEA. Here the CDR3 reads CSVEKKPGELFF. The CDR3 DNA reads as TGCAGCGTTGAAAAGAAGCCCGGGGAGCTGTTTTTT.

The CDR3 is CASSPRDRDYEQYF. CDR3 DNA: TGTGCCAGCAGCCCCCGGGACAGGGACTACGAGCAGTACTTC. The chain has TRBV9 and TRBJ2-7, with TRBD1 identical over 9 bases. This CDR3 has 14 residues. Germline V CDR1 and CDR2: SGDLS, YYNGEE. V dropped 4 bases and J dropped 3; count of bases not matched to a gene: 5. Drawing the rest from reference TRBV9 and TRBJ2-7, the complete variable domain is DSGVTQTPKHLITATGQRVTLRCSPRSGDLSVYWYQQSLDQGLQFLIQYYNGEERAKGNILERFSAQQFPDLHSELNLSSLELGDSALYFCASSPRDRDYEQYFGPGTRLTVT.

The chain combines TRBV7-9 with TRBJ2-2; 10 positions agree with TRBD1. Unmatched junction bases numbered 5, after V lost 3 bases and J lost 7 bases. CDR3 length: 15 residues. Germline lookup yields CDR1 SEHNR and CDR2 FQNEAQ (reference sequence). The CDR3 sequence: CASSFRDRGVGELFF. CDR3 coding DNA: TGTGCCAGCAGCTTCCGGGACAGGGGCGTCGGGGAGCTGTTTTTT.

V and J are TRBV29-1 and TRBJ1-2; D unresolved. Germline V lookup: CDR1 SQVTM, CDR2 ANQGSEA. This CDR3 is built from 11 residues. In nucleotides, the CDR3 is TGCACCGTGAGAGGGAACTATGGCTACACCTTC. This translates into CTVRGNYGYTF.

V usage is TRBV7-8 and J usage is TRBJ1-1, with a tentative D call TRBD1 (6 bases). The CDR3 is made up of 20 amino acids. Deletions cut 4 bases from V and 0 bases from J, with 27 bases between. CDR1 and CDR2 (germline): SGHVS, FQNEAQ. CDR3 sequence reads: CASSSLPIHREGEMNTEAFF. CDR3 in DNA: TGTGCCAGCAGCTCCCTTCCGATCCACAGGGAGGGGGAGATGAACACTGAAGCTTTCTTT.

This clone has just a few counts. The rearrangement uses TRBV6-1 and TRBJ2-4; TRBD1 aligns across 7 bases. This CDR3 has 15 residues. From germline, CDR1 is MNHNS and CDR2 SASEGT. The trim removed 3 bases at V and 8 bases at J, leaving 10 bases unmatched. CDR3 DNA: TGTGCCAGCAGTGACCAGACAGGGACGAGGGACATTCAGTACTTC. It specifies CASSDQTGTRDIQYF.

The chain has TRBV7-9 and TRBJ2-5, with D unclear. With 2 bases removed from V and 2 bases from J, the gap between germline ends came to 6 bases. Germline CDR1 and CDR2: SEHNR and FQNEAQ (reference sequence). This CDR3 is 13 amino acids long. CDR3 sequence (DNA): TGTGCCAGCAGCTTATCCTTACAAGAGACCCAGTACTTC. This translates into CASSLSLQETQYF.

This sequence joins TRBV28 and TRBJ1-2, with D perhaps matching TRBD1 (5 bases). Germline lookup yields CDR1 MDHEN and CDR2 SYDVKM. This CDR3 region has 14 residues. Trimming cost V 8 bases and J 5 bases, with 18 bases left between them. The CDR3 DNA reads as TGTGCCAGCGAGTCGGATGGGGGGGGATATGGCTACACCTTC. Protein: CASESDGGGYGYTF.

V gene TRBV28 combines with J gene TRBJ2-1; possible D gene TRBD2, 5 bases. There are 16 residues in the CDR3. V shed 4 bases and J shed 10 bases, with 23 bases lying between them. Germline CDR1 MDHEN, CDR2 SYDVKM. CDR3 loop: CASSSSGLQLGEEQFF. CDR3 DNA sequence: TGTGCCAGCAGTTCCAGCGGACTCCAACTCGGGGAGGAGCAGTTCTTC.

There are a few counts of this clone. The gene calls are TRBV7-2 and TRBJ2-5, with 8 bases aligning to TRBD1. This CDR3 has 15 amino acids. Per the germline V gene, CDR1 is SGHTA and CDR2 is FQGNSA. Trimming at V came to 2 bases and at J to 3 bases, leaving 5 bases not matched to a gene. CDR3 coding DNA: TGTGCCAGCAGCTTAAATGCGGGACAGGAAGAGACCCAGTACTTC. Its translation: CASSLNAGQEETQYF.

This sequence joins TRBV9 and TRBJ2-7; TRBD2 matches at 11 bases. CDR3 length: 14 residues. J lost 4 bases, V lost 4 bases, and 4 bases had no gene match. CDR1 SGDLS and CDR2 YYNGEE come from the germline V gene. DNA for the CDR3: TGTGCCAGCAGCATAGCGGGAGGGCCGTACGAGCAGTACTTC. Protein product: CASSIAGGPYEQYF.

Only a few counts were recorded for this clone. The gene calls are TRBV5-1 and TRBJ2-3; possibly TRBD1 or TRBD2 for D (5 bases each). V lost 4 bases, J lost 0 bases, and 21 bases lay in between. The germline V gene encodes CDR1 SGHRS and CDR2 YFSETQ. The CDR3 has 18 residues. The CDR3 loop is CASSGGPAKALSTDTQYF. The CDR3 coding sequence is TGCGCCAGCAGCGGGGGACCCGCCAAAGCTTTAAGCACAGATACGCAGTATTTT.

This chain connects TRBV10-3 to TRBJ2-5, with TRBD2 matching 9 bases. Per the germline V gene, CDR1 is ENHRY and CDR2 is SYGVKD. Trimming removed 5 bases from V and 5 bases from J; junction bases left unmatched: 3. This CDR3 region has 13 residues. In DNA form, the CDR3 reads TGTGCCATCAGTAATAGCGGGAGTGAGACCCAGTACTTC. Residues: CAISNSGSETQYF.

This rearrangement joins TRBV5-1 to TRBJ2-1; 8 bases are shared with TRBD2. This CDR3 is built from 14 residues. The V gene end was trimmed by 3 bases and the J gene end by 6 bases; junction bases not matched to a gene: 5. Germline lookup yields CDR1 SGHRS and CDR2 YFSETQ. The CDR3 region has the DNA TGCGCCAGCAGCTCGCAACTAGCGGTCAATGAGCAGTTCTTC. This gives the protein CASSSQLAVNEQFF. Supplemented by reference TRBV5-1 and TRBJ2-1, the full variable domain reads KAGVTQTPRYLIKTRGQQVTLSCSPISGHRSVSWYQQTPGQGLQFLFEYFSETQRNKGNFPGRFSGRQFSNSRSEMNVSTLELGDSALYLCASSSQLAVNEQFFGPGTRLTVL.

The CDR3 sequence is CASTRGATEAFF. The DNA for the CDR3 is TGTGCCAGCACCAGGGGGGCAACTGAAGCTTTCTTT. This rearrangement joins TRBV7-9 to TRBJ1-1; 7 nucleotides match TRBD1. The CDR3 totals 12 residues. Per germline, CDR1 SEHNR and CDR2 FQNEAQ (reference sequence). The V and J ends lost 7 bases and 5 bases, in that order; junction bases with no gene match: 4.